The T cell receptor beta chain described here comes from a study of T cells in localized non-small cell lung cancer. Study-level findings and limits: Uninvolved adjacent lung showed the highest T cell clonality, exceeding tumor. Sequencing was restricted to one tumor region; therefore, heterogeneity remains possible. Of the top 100 tumor clones, median roughly 53 were in adjacent lung, approximately 29 among its top 100.

Points on this clone: The antigen is unknown.

Produced via immunoSEQ multiplex PCR; TCRdb's table is partial and in-frame only. The sample lists 20,000 to 30,000 clones, 80% to 90% occurring once. Per the germline V gene, CDR1 is MNHEY and CDR2 is SVGAGI. V shed 3 bases and J 4 bases; nucleotides not matched to a gene: 5. CDR3 size: 15 residues. The sample consisted of peripheral blood, taken before any cancer treatment. The V call is TRBV6-5, the J call TRBJ1-4, with 7 bases aligning to TRBD1. This TCR was sampled from a female donor older than 55 with stage I lung adenocarcinoma. The CDR3 region has the DNA TGTGCCAGCAGTTATAGGGGGACAGATAATGAAAAACTGTTTTTT. Amino acids: CASSYRGTDNEKLFF.